A single sample gave rise to the 15 T cell receptor beta chains below, sequenced in a study of T cell responses to AZD1222 COVID-19 vaccine. TCRdb's table, derived via immunoSEQ multiplex PCR, lists solely in-frame clones and lacks some. The data contain approximately 71,000 clones, about 80% of them seen just once; the ten biggest clones take up about 12%. The sample was peripheral blood, taken on day 0 of AZD1222 vaccination. Every receptor here comes from an adult in good health.

This clone has more than one count but fewer than ten. The V call is TRBV18, the J call TRBJ1-2; no definite D call. Germline V CDR1 and CDR2: KGHSH, LQKENI. CDR3 length: 13 amino acids. The V end lost 3 bases, the J end lost 7 bases, and 12 bases lay between the germline ends. CDR3 nucleotide sequence: TGTGCCAGCTCACCTCGGCCGAAAGGTGGCTACACCTTC. Amino acids: CASSPRPKGGYTF.

The chain joins TRBV21-1 to TRBJ2-7; no DNA check was done on the table's D call, TRBD1. TRBV21-1 is a pseudogene. The CDR3 has 14 amino acids. The CDR3 sequence is CASSKITGGKEQYF. DNA for the CDR3: TGTGCCAGCAGCAAAATTACAGGGGGAAAAGAGCAGTACTTC.

This chain joins TRBV4-1 and TRBJ2-1; possibly TRBD1 for D (6 bases). CDR3 length equals 13 residues. Looked up from germline, CDR1 is MGHRA and CDR2 is YSYEKL. V lost 3 bases to trimming and J lost 15 bases, with 18 bases between them. For the CDR3, the DNA is TGCGCCAGCAGCCACAACAGGGAGCTACTTCGGTTCTTC. Translation gives CASSHNRELLRFF.

The chain uses TRBV7-8 and TRBJ1-6, with D possibly TRBD1 on 6 matching bases. V dropped 0 bases and J dropped 10 bases, with 16 bases sitting between them. The CDR3 consists of 16 residues. Germline V gene lookup returns CDR1 SGHVS and CDR2 FQNEAQ. The DNA of the CDR3 is TGTGCCAGCAGCTTAGCGGCAGGGGCCATTCAATCACCCCTCCACTTT. Its protein product is CASSLAAGAIQSPLHF. The complete variable domain, with remaining parts taken from reference TRBV7-8 and TRBJ1-6, reads GAGVSQSPRYKVAKRGQDVALRCDPISGHVSLFWYQQALGQGPEFLTYFQNEAQLDKSGLPSDRFFAERPEGSVSTLKIQRTQQEDSAVYLCASSLAAGAIQSPLHFGNGTRLTVT.

This rearrangement joins TRBV19 to TRBJ2-7, with D maybe TRBD2 (6 bases). The CDR3 consists of 14 residues. V lost 3 bases and J 1 base, leaving 10 bases between the germline ends. Germline-derived CDR1 and CDR2 are LNHDA and SQIVND (reference sequence). CDR3: CASSMTGGSYEQYF. The CDR3 DNA reads as TGTGCCAGTAGTATGACCGGGGGATCCTACGAGCAGTACTTC. The full variable domain, in which reference TRBV19 and TRBJ2-7 provide the parts outside the CDR3, is DGGITQSPKYLFRKEGQNVTLSCEQNLNHDAMYWYRQDPGQGLRLIYYSQIVNDFQKGDIAEGYSVSREKKESFPLTVTSAQKNPTAFYLCASSMTGGSYEQYFGPGTRLTVT.

The genes are TRBV12-3 or TRBV12-4 and TRBJ1-4; D not certain. Trimming shortened V by 2 bases and J by 7 bases, and 8 bases separated the two germline ends. This CDR3 contains 13 residues. CDR3 in DNA: TGTGCCAGCAGTTTACAGGCAGTTGAAAAACTGTTTTTT. Protein product: CASSLQAVEKLFF.

This chain connects TRBV6-1 to TRBJ1-5, with D uncertain. V was trimmed by 2 bases and J by 7 bases, leaving 3 bases between them. The germline gives CDR1 MNHNS, CDR2 SASEGT. This CDR3 has 11 residues. CDR3 amino acids: CASSERQPQHF. Here the CDR3 DNA reads TGTGCCAGCAGTGAAAGACAGCCCCAGCATTTT.

This chain connects TRBV19 to TRBJ2-1, with a weak D call TRBD2 (5 bases). This CDR3 comprises 15 residues. Germline V gene sequence: CDR1 LNHDA, CDR2 SQIVND (reference sequence). Deletions cut 5 bases from V and 6 bases from J, with 17 bases between. CDR3 nucleotide sequence: TGTGCCAGTAGTCCAAGCGGCTCTCTCAGCAATGAGCAGTTCTTC. Its translation is CASSPSGSLSNEQFF.

V and J are TRBV7-9 and TRBJ1-2, with TRBD1 matching 7 bases. The length of the CDR3 is 11 residues. Germline CDR1 and CDR2: SEHNR and FQNEAQ (reference sequence). The V gene end was trimmed by 4 bases and the J gene end by 7 bases; junction bases not matched to a gene: 0. CDR3 region: CASSWTGGYTF. The CDR3 nucleotides are TGTGCCAGCAGCTGGACAGGTGGCTACACCTTC. Supplemented by reference TRBV7-9 and TRBJ1-2, the full variable domain reads DTGVSQNPRHKITKRGQNVTFRCDPISEHNRLYWYRQTLGQGPEFLTYFQNEAQLEKSRLLSDRFSAERPKGSFSTLEIQRTEQGDSAMYLCASSWTGGYTFGSGTRLTVV.

V usage is TRBV10-1 and J usage is TRBJ1-1, with D perhaps TRBD1 (5 bases). The CDR3 loop spans 13 amino acids. The V and J ends lost 4 bases and 4 bases respectively, with 10 bases between them. CDR1 is WNHNN and CDR2 is SYGVQD in the germline V gene (reference sequence). The CDR3 nucleotides are TGCGCCAGCAGTGCCCAGAGGGGCACTGAAGCTTTCTTT. This translates into CASSAQRGTEAFF.

V gene TRBV7-6 combines with J gene TRBJ2-1, with D perhaps matching TRBD2 (6 bases). V was cut by 3 bases and J by 7 bases, with 13 bases left in between. The CDR3 length is 14 residues. The V gene's germline CDR1 is SGHVS and CDR2 FNYEAQ. The CDR3 nucleotides read TGTGCCAGCAGCTTGGGGGGAGGTTGGAATGAGCAGTTCTTC. Amino acids: CASSLGGGWNEQFF.

V and J are TRBV2 and TRBJ2-2; 7 bases agree with TRBD1. This CDR3 has 15 residues. The V gene end was trimmed by 7 bases and the J gene end by 0 bases; junction bases not matched to a gene: 5. In germline, CDR1 is SNHLY, CDR2 FYNNEI. In nucleotides, the CDR3 is TGTGCCAGCATGGGACAGTCCGCGAACACCGGGGAGCTGTTTTTT. Protein product: CASMGQSANTGELFF.

The V and J genes are TRBV19 and TRBJ2-3, with D unresolved. The CDR3 runs to 11 residues. Germline values: CDR1 LNHDA, CDR2 SQIVND (reference sequence). Trimming cost V 4 bases and J 4 bases, with 3 bases left between them. CDR3 sequence (DNA): TGTGCCAGTAGTAGCCCAGATACGCAGTATTTT. Translation gives CASSSPDTQYF.

V and J are TRBV6-5 and TRBJ1-1, with a weak D call TRBD1 (5 bases). The CDR3 sequence is 15 residues long. V dropped 0 bases and J dropped 5 bases, with 13 bases sitting between them. CDR1 is MNHEY and CDR2 is SVGAGI in the germline V gene. The CDR3 region has the DNA TGTGCCAGCAGTTACTCACGGGCAGGGCGGACTGAAGCTTTCTTT. As protein: CASSYSRAGRTEAFF.

J is TRBJ1-6 and V is TRBV5-4; 9 bases line up with TRBD1. In germline, CDR1 is SGHNT, CDR2 YYREEE (reference sequence). The CDR3 sequence is 18 residues long. The V segment lost 4 bases and the J segment 7 bases; nucleotides outside the gene matches: 15. Here the CDR3 DNA reads TGTGCCAGCAGCATCTTGGGGACAGGGTTCCAAGGCAATTCACCCCTCCACTTT. As protein: CASSILGTGFQGNSPLHF. The variable domain in full, completed from reference TRBV5-4 and TRBJ1-6, reads ETGVTQSPTHLIKTRGQQVTLRCSSQSGHNTVSWYQQALGQGPQFIFQYYREEENGRGNFPPRFSGLQFPNYSSELNVNALELDDSALYLCASSILGTGFQGNSPLHFGNGTRLTVT.